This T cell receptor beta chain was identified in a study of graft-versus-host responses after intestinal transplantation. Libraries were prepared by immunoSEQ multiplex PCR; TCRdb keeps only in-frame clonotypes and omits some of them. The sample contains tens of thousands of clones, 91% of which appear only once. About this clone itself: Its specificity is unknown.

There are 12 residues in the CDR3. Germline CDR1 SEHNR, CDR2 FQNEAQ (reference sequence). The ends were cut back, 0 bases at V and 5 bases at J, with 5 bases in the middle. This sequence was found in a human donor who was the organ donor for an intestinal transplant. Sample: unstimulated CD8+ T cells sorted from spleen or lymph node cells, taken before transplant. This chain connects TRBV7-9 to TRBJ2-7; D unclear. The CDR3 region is CASSLAYDEQYF. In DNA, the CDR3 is TGTGCCAGCAGCTTAGCATACGACGAGCAGTACTTC.